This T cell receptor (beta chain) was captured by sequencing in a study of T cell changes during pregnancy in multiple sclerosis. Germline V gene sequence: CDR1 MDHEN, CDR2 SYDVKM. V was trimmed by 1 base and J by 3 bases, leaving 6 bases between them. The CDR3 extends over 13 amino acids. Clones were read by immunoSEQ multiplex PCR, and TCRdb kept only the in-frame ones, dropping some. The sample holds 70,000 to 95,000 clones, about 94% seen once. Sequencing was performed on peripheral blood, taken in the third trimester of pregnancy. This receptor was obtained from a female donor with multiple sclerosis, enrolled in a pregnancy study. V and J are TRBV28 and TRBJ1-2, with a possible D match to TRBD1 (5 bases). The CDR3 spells CASSLLGDYGYTF. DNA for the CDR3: TGTGCCAGCAGTTTATTAGGGGACTATGGCTACACCTTC.